This entry describes one TCR beta chain. Assay: immunoSEQ multiplex PCR; the TCRdb copy retains only in-frame clones and omits some. The data contain 60,000 to 65,000 clones, about nine tenths of them singletons. These data originate in a study of PD-1 blockade in mismatch repair-deficient tumors. Study details: All were previously treated, progressing patients with around 12 mismatch repair-deficient cancer types.

CDR1 and CDR2 (germline): KGHSH, LQKENI. The V gene end was trimmed by 1 base and the J gene end by 7 bases; junction bases not matched to a gene: 8. The CDR3 sequence is 16 residues long. All patients were mismatch repair deficient, assessed by either PCR or immunohistochemistry. The chain links TRBV18 to TRBJ2-1; 9 bases map to TRBD2. The origin of this receptor is an adult with mismatch repair-deficient cancer. The sample in question was peripheral blood, obtained 52 weeks after starting pembrolizumab. For the CDR3, the DNA is TGTGCCAGCTCACCACGGGCTAGCGGGATAGGGAATGAGCAGTTCTTC. Residues: CASSPRASGIGNEQFF. The full variable domain, with the rest looked up from reference TRBV18 and TRBJ2-1, is NAGVMQNPRHLVRRRGQEARLRCSPMKGHSHVYWYRQLPEEGLKFMVYLQKENIIDESGMPKERFSAEFPKEGPSILRIQQVVRGDSAAYFCASSPRASGIGNEQFFGPGTRLTVL.